The rows below give T cell receptor beta chains drawn from one sample of a study of vaccination effects on CD4 cells after COVID-19. The table came from immunoSEQ multiplex PCR; TCRdb's copy has only in-frame clones and leaves some out. The repertoire holds 15,000 to 20,000 clones, about 80% seen once, with roughly a fifth in the top ten. Their antigen targets remain unknown. Sequencing used CD4+ T cells from PBMCs cultured with SARS-CoV-2 spike peptides, obtained after COVID-19 vaccination. These receptors came from a human donor who had a prior SARS-CoV-2 infection. Each CDR3 is given with its conserved first and last residue. Fields, in order: clone size, CDR3 length, D gene, V gene, J gene, CDR3 protein, CDR3 DNA. D genes are given only for firm matches. Some rows have no size entry. The others give once, few or many, or a class for an expanded clone.

>few|14|-|TRBV7-2|TRBJ2-7
CASSLDPVSYEQYF
TGTGCCAGCAGCTTAGATCCAGTCTCCTACGAGCAGTACTTC
>-|13|-|TRBV7-2|TRBJ2-7
CASSFSAGTEQYF
TGTGCCAGCAGCTTTTCGGCGGGTACCGAGCAGTACTTC
>-|15|-|TRBV5-1|TRBJ2-2
CASGRAMTNTGELFF
TGCGCCAGCGGCAGGGCGATGACGAACACCGGGGAGCTGTTTTTT
>-|16|TRBD2|TRBV5-4|TRBJ2-1
CASSSKLAGGQNEQFF
TGTGCCAGCAGCTCAAAACTAGCGGGGGGGCAAAATGAGCAGTTCTTC
>few|15|-|TRBV7-9|TRBJ1-1
CASSSKGSLGTEAFF
TGTGCCAGCAGCTCCAAGGGCTCTTTGGGCACTGAAGCTTTCTTT
>-|16|TRBD2|TRBV6-2/TRBV6-3|TRBJ2-2
CASSLGLAGYTGELFF
TGTGCCAGCAGCCTGGGACTAGCGGGCTACACCGGGGAGCTGTTTTTT
>few|17|TRBD1|TRBV4-1|TRBJ2-6
CASSLKGQGTGANVLTF
TGCGCCAGCAGCCTGAAGGGACAGGGCACTGGGGCCAACGTCCTGACTTTC
>-|15|TRBD1|TRBV2|TRBJ1-5
CASSEWQGGYQPQHF
TGTGCCAGCAGTGAATGGCAGGGGGGTTATCAGCCCCAGCATTTT
>-|15|TRBD1|TRBV7-8|TRBJ2-1
CASSSLRGRYNEQFF
TGTGCCAGCAGCTCCCTCAGGGGGCGGTACAATGAGCAGTTCTTC
>-|12|-|TRBV6-2/TRBV6-3|TRBJ1-5
CASSYRDQPQHF
TGTGCCAGCAGTTACCGGGATCAGCCCCAGCATTTT
>-|12|-|TRBV2|TRBJ2-3
CASGASTDTQYF
TGTGCCAGCGGGGCTAGCACAGATACGCAGTATTTT
>once|13|-|TRBV19|TRBJ1-2
CASSILGDGRYTF
TGTGCCAGTAGTATTCTAGGGGACGGGCGCTACACCTTC
>-|13|-|TRBV12-3/TRBV12-4|TRBJ2-1
CASREARRAWQFF
TGTGCCAGCAGAGAAGCCCGCCGGGCTTGGCAGTTCTTC
>-|13|-|TRBV6-5|TRBJ1-1
CASSSRMNTEAFF
TGTGCCAGCAGTTCCAGAATGAACACTGAAGCTTTCTTT
>-|14|-|TRBV7-3|TRBJ1-6
CASSLAGPNSPLHF
TGTGCCAGCAGCTTAGCAGGGCCGAATTCACCCCTCCACTTT
>-|14|-|TRBV7-9|TRBJ1-1
CASSLALGNTEAFF
TGTGCCAGCAGCTTAGCATTGGGGAACACTGAAGCTTTCTTT
>-|14|-|TRBV6-5|TRBJ1-4
CASSYRRGREKLFF
TGTGCCAGCAGTTACCGGAGGGGTCGTGAAAAACTGTTTTTT
>-|16|TRBD2|TRBV13|TRBJ2-3
CASSPRLAGASDTQYF
TGTGCCAGCAGCCCGCGACTAGCGGGAGCTTCGGATACGCAGTATTTT
>-|16|TRBD1|TRBV7-9|TRBJ2-7
CASSLSPDRGHHEQYF
TGTGCCAGCAGCTTATCCCCAGACAGGGGGCATCACGAGCAGTACTTC
>few|18|TRBD1|TRBV18|TRBJ1-3
CASSRGTGEGSSGNTIYF
TGTGCCAGCTCACGGGGGACAGGGGAAGGCTCCTCTGGAAACACCATATATTTT
>-|15|-|TRBV6-5|TRBJ2-7
CASTPWSQGRMEQYF
TGTGCCAGCACCCCTTGGTCCCAGGGGCGAATGGAGCAGTACTTC
>-|13|TRBD1|TRBV30|TRBJ1-3
CAWTGTGGNTIYF
TGTGCCTGGACTGGGACAGGTGGAAACACCATATATTTT
>-|18|-|TRBV7-9|TRBJ2-3
CASSLTRVSSASTDTQYF
TGTGCCAGCAGCTTAACCAGGGTCTCGAGCGCGAGCACAGATACGCAGTATTTT
>-|17|TRBD1|TRBV2|TRBJ1-2
CASRGPRQGQGAGGYTF
TGTGCCAGCAGGGGACCCCGTCAAGGACAGGGGGCGGGGGGCTACACCTTC
>-|17|-|TRBV5-1|TRBJ1-3
CASSLGGVSSSGNTIYF
TGCGCCAGCAGCTTGGGAGGCGTGAGTAGCTCTGGAAACACCATATATTTT
>-|15|-|TRBV7-2|TRBJ2-2
CASSFPRAYGGELFF
TGTGCCAGCAGCTTTCCCAGGGCTTACGGCGGGGAGCTGTTTTTT
>-|14|-|TRBV19|TRBJ2-1
CASSPGLHYNEQFF
TGTGCCAGTAGCCCGGGACTCCACTACAATGAGCAGTTCTTC
>-|14|-|TRBV18|TRBJ1-1
CASSPQSLNTEAFF
TGTGCCAGCTCACCACAGTCCCTGAACACTGAAGCTTTCTTT
>once|14|TRBD1|TRBV2|TRBJ1-3
CASSEQGSGNTIYF
TGTGCCAGCAGCGAACAGGGGTCAGGAAACACCATATATTTT
>once|17|-|TRBV7-6|TRBJ2-1
CASSLAVGPNSYNEQFF
TGTGCCAGCAGCTTAGCGGTCGGGCCAAACTCCTACAATGAGCAGTTCTTC
>-|14|TRBD1|TRBV9|TRBJ1-2
CASSVDGTGHGYTF
TGTGCCAGCAGCGTTGACGGGACAGGGCATGGCTACACCTTC
>-|13|-|TRBV30|TRBJ2-1
CAWRERGPGKQFF
TGTGCCTGGAGGGAAAGAGGACCCGGGAAGCAGTTCTTC
>-|15|-|TRBV4-3|TRBJ1-2
CASSHAWGKRHGYTF
TGCGCCAGCAGCCATGCGTGGGGGAAACGGCATGGCTACACCTTC
>-|14|TRBD1|TRBV6-5|TRBJ2-7
CASTRDRSFDEQYF
TGTGCCAGCACCCGGGACAGGTCTTTTGACGAGCAGTACTTC
>-|15|-|TRBV11-2|TRBJ1-2
CASSLGAGRNYGYTF
TGTGCCAGCAGCTTAGGGGCAGGCCGGAACTATGGCTACACCTTC
>-|13|-|TRBV6-5|TRBJ2-3
CATLDSGQDTQYF
TGTGCCACCCTGGACTCGGGGCAAGATACGCAGTATTTT
>-|14|-|TRBV9|TRBJ2-7
CASSFRDNSYEQYF
TGTGCCAGCAGCTTCCGGGACAACTCCTACGAGCAGTACTTC
>-|15|TRBD1|TRBV5-1|TRBJ1-1
CASSRGQGTYTEAFF
TGCGCCAGCAGTCGGGGACAGGGAACGTACACTGAAGCTTTCTTT